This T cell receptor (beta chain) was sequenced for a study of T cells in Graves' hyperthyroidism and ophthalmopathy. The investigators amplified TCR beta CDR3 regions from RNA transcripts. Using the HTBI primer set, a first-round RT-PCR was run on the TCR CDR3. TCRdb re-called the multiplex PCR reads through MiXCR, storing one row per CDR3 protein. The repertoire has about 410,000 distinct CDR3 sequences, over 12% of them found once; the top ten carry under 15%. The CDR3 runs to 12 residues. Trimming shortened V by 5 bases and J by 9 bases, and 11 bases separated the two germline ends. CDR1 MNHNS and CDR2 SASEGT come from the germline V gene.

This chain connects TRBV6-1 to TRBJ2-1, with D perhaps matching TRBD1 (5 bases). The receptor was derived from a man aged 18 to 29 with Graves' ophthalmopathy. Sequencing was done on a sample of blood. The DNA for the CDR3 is TGTGCCAGCAGTTCAGACAGTGGTGAGCAGTTCTTC. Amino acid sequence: CASSSDSGEQFF.